This note documents a single T cell receptor (beta chain) sequence. Its antigen is currently unknown. Cells designated naive CD8 were CD45RO-negative and were positively selected for CCR7, with terminally differentiated effector memory CD45RA+ cells excluded. Deep-level running was used for the assay. Here immunoSEQ multiplex PCR was the method, and the copy in TCRdb shows in-frame clones only, minus some. The sample carries about 550,000 clones, nearly 97% recorded once. This entry comes from a study of shared clonotypes between healthy human individuals. Overall study results and limits: Sorted-subset sequencing, rarefaction showed, was incomplete despite large depth. The study found lower generation probabilities in non-shared clonotypes than in those shared by all four donors.

Sample: naive CD8+ T cells sorted from blood. The receptor's source is a woman in her 30s in good health.

CDR3 in amino acids: CASGWGLASYEQYF. The CDR3 coding sequence is TGTGCCAGCGGGTGGGGACTAGCTTCCTACGAGCAGTACTTC. The chain is built from TRBV27 and TRBJ2-7, with 9 bases identical to TRBD2. In germline, CDR1 is MNHEY, CDR2 SMNVEV (reference sequence). V gave up 8 bases and J gave up 1 base; unmatched junction bases: 6. There are 14 residues in the CDR3.